The 12 T cell receptor beta chains listed next were all sequenced from one sample in a study of blood T cell repertoires in COVID-19. The protocol was immunoSEQ multiplex PCR, while the TCRdb copy is restricted to in-frame clones and leaves out a portion. The repertoire has some 240,000 clones, about nine tenths of them found once; the top ten carry around 6%. The material sequenced was peripheral blood. The receptors come from a man aged 60 to 75 who had recovered from COVID-19.

The rearrangement joins TRBV6-6 to TRBJ1-1, with 9 nucleotides matching TRBD1. CDR3 length equals 16 residues. The J segment lost 4 bases and the V segment lost 3 bases, leaving 9 bases of the junction unmatched. Germline V gene lookup returns CDR1 MNHNY and CDR2 SVGAGI (reference sequence). The CDR3 here is CASSYSTGGDRTEAFF. The CDR3 region has the DNA TGTGCCAGCAGTTATAGCACAGGGGGCGATCGCACTGAAGCTTTCTTT.

This rearrangement joins TRBV13 to TRBJ1-1, with a weak D call TRBD1 (5 bases). This CDR3 region has 13 residues. V dropped 3 bases and J dropped 4 bases, with 9 bases sitting between them. Germline V gives CDR1 PRHDT, CDR2 FYEKMQ (reference sequence). The CDR3 coding sequence is TGTGCCAGCAGCTTTGCGGGGGGCACTGAAGCTTTCTTT. This sequence encodes CASSFAGGTEAFF.

V gene TRBV7-9 combines with J gene TRBJ1-2; D gene ambiguous. The CDR3 is 17 residues long. Per germline, CDR1 SEHNR and CDR2 FQNEAQ (reference sequence). V gave up 5 bases and J gave up 0 bases, with 19 bases separating them. The CDR3 DNA reads TGTGCCAGCAGCCCGACCCCTACTATTGGCTCTAACTATGGCTACACCTTC. This encodes CASSPTPTIGSNYGYTF.

The chain recombines TRBV6-4 with TRBJ2-3; weak D call: TRBD2 (6 bases). This CDR3 contains 15 residues. V lost 4 bases, J lost 0 bases, and 11 bases lay in between. CDR1 is MRHNA and CDR2 is SNTAGT in the germline V gene. The CDR3 loop reads CASSATGGSTDTQYF. CDR3 nucleotides: TGTGCCAGCAGTGCCACCGGGGGTAGCACAGATACGCAGTATTTT.

The genes are TRBV5-6 and TRBJ2-5; 11 bases align to TRBD2. The V gene end was trimmed by 2 bases and the J gene end by 4 bases; junction bases not matched to a gene: 7. The CDR3 totals 16 residues. Germline loops: CDR1 SGHDT, CDR2 YYEEEE. The DNA of the CDR3 is TGTGCCAGCAGCTTAGGGCTAGCGGGGGGAGGAGAGACCCAGTACTTC. Encoded protein: CASSLGLAGGGETQYF.

The CDR3 spells CASSSEEGQCQGSYNSPLHF. The CDR3 coding sequence is TGTGCCAGCAGTTCCGAGGAGGGACAGTGCCAAGGGTCCTATAATTCACCCCTCCACTTT. The chain uses TRBV6-7 and TRBJ1-6, with 7 bases lining up with TRBD1. TRBV6-7 is classed as an ORF, of uncertain function. This CDR3 comprises 20 residues. V was pared by 4 bases and J by 1 base, with 16 bases of the junction left unmatched.

The chain couples TRBV5-6 to TRBJ1-2; tentatively, D is TRBD1 (6 bases). CDR3 size: 16 residues. Trimming removed 5 bases at V and 1 base at J, with 18 bases between. The germline CDR1 and CDR2 sequences are SGHDT and YYEEEE. DNA for the CDR3: TGTGCCAGCAGATTAACGGGAGGGGGTGATAACTATGGCTACACCTTC. Encoded protein: CASRLTGGGDNYGYTF.

The V gene is TRBV10-3, the J gene TRBJ2-5, with TRBD2 identical over 10 bases. J lost 2 bases, V lost 6 bases, and 3 bases had no gene match. Germline V CDR1 and CDR2: ENHRY, SYGVKD. The CDR3 extends over 14 amino acids. The CDR3: CAISSSGRQETQYF. The CDR3 DNA follows: TGTGCCATCAGCTCTAGCGGGAGACAAGAGACCCAGTACTTC.

The V and J genes are TRBV27 and TRBJ2-4; 8 nucleotides match TRBD2. V gave up 8 bases and J gave up 0 bases; unmatched junction bases: 18. Germline values: CDR1 MNHEY, CDR2 SMNVEV (reference sequence). This CDR3 is built from 19 residues. The CDR3 spells CASSPGGQGVGGAKNIQYF. The CDR3 DNA follows: TGTGCCAGCTCTCCGGGGGGGCAGGGAGTAGGTGGAGCCAAAAACATTCAGTACTTC.

This chain connects TRBV19 to TRBJ1-5, with D perhaps TRBD1 (5 bases). Between the trimmed V and J ends, which lost 0 bases and 0 bases, there was a span of 9 bases. Germline assignment: CDR1 LNHDA and CDR2 SQIVND (reference sequence). The CDR3 totals 16 residues. For the CDR3, the DNA is TGTGCCAGTAGTATAGATCGGACATCTAGCAATCAGCCCCAGCATTTT. This encodes CASSIDRTSSNQPQHF.

The rearrangement links TRBV5-1 to TRBJ2-3, with 7 bases that match TRBD2. This CDR3 comprises 14 residues. V lost 0 bases, J lost 6 bases, and 4 bases stayed unmatched. Germline V gene sequence: CDR1 SGHRS, CDR2 YFSETQ. CDR3 sequence (DNA): TGCGCCAGCAGCTTGGGACGGGGGGTTGATACGCAGTATTTT. Amino acids: CASSLGRGVDTQYF.

This clone was seen a single time. The chain uses TRBV7-5 and TRBJ1-5; TRBD1, the table's D call, was not compared with the DNA. TRBV7-5 is a recognized pseudogene. The CDR3 loop spans 16 amino acids. CDR3 DNA sequence: TGTGCCAGGCCCCCGGGGACAGTAGATAGCAATCAGCCCCAGCATTTT. As protein: CARPPGTVDSNQPQHF.